Following are 27 T cell receptor beta chains from one sample sequenced in a study of breast tumors, draining lymph nodes, adjacent tissues. Samples came from axillary lymph nodes draining the breast cancer. TCRdb ran MiXCR on the multiplex PCR reads and lists one entry per CDR3 protein. The sample yields 84,000 or so distinct CDR3 sequences, roughly 30% seen once. Sequenced: axillary lymph node tissue. These receptor sequences come from a female donor with breast cancer. Some clones in this sample may be carry-over from other donors' samples.

This clonotype has ten or more counts. A much larger clonotype is one base distant, so this may be a read error. The rearrangement uses TRBV20-1 and TRBJ2-1; no clear D. Germline CDR1 reads DFQATT; CDR2 reads SNEGSKA (reference sequence). The CDR3 contains 13 residues. CDR3 residues: CSARGPVGNAQFF. In DNA form, the CDR3 reads TGCAGTGCTAGAGGACCGGTTGGAAATGCGCAGTTCTTC.

This clonotype was seen at least ten times. The rearrangement joins TRBV12-3 or TRBV12-4 to TRBJ2-3; 7 nucleotides align to TRBD1. The CDR3 consists of 18 residues. V was clipped by 6 bases and J by 2 bases; unmatched bases: 17. The CDR3 sequence: CASSPSLTGNSLTDTQYF. The CDR3 bases are TGTGCCAGCAGCCCGTCCTTGACAGGGAATTCACTCACAGATACGCAGTATTTT.

This clonotype was detected ten times or more. This chain connects TRBV12-3 or TRBV12-4 to TRBJ2-7, with D tentatively TRBD1 (5 bases). The CDR3 totals 14 residues. With 6 bases removed from V and 0 bases from J, the gap between germline ends came to 12 bases. CDR3 bases: TGTGCCAGCAGGGGTACAGGTAGCTCCTACGAGCAGTACTTC. It specifies CASRGTGSSYEQYF.

In this sample, this clonotype turned up many times. For the CDR3, the DNA is TGTGCCAGCAGTTCCCGCTCGACAGGGTCCTACGAGCAGTACTTC. Protein product: CASSSRSTGSYEQYF. The V and J genes are TRBV6-2 or TRBV6-3 and TRBJ2-7, with 7 bases fitting TRBD1. V dropped 4 bases and J dropped 1; count of bases not matched to a gene: 7. In germline, CDR1 is MNHEY, CDR2 SVGEGT. This CDR3 has 15 residues.

This clonotype was counted ten times or more. J is TRBJ1-6 and V is TRBV20-1; 10 bases are a match to TRBD1. With V trimmed by 4 bases and J by 10 bases, 10 bases remained unmatched. The CDR3 sequence is 15 residues long. Looked up from germline, CDR1 is DFQATT and CDR2 is SNEGSKA (reference sequence). The CDR3 reads CSATESGTGESPLHF. The CDR3 region has the DNA TGCAGTGCTACAGAATCTGGGACAGGGGAATCACCCCTCCACTTT.

The CDR3 sequence is CASSRLAGLAGMETQYF. The CDR3 bases are TGTGCCAGCAGTCGGCTAGCGGGTCTAGCGGGAATGGAGACCCAGTACTTC. The chain is built from TRBV6-1 and TRBJ2-5; 9 nucleotides agree with TRBD2. The CDR3 length is 17 residues. Germline CDR1 MNHNS, CDR2 SASEGT. V dropped 5 bases and J dropped 5; count of bases not matched to a gene: 15.

This clonotype was counted many times. The V gene is TRBV6-2 or TRBV6-3, the J gene TRBJ2-7, with D perhaps given as TRBD1 or TRBD2 (6 bases each). Trimming cost V 7 bases and J 5 bases, with 27 bases left between them. The CDR3 spans 17 residues. CDR1 and CDR2 (germline): MNHEY, SVGEGT. CDR3 loop: CASTLARAGPRGNEQYF. CDR3 bases: TGTGCCAGCACCTTAGCCCGGGCGGGACCCAGGGGAAACGAGCAGTACTTC.

This clonotype was seen repeatedly, ten times or more. V usage is TRBV9 and J usage is TRBJ2-4, with D possibly called TRBD1 or TRBD2 (6 bases each). From germline, CDR1 is SGDLS and CDR2 YYNGEE. The V end lost 3 bases, the J end lost 6 bases, and 19 bases lay between the germline ends. The CDR3 is 16 residues long. CDR3 protein: CASSEGWGAGLNIQYF. CDR3 nucleotides: TGTGCCAGCAGCGAAGGATGGGGGGCCGGGCTAAACATTCAGTACTTC.

In its sample, this clonotype was seen many times. The chain employs TRBV5-8 and TRBJ2-1, with D perhaps TRBD1 (6 bases). CDR3 size: 14 residues. V dropped 6 bases and J dropped 4 bases, with 14 bases sitting between them. Per the germline V gene, CDR1 is SGHTS and CDR2 is YDEGEE. The CDR3 is CASMVAGEYNEQFF. In nucleotides, the CDR3 is TGTGCCAGCATGGTGGCAGGGGAATACAATGAGCAGTTCTTC.

This clonotype showed up many times. The chain carries TRBV6-2 or TRBV6-3 and TRBJ2-1; no clear D gene. Germline V CDR1 and CDR2: MNHEY, SVGEGT. The CDR3 is made up of 13 amino acids. V lost 0 bases and J 12 bases, leaving 12 bases between the germline ends. CDR3 nucleotides: TGTGCCAGCAGTTACTCGAAGGCAAGGGTGCAGTTCTTC. Residues: CASSYSKARVQFF.

This clonotype was seen repeatedly, ten times or more. The chain employs TRBV25-1 and TRBJ2-2, with D unclear. This CDR3 has 15 amino acids. V dropped 6 bases and J dropped 1 base, with 12 bases sitting between them. The germline V gene encodes CDR1 MGHDK and CDR2 SYGVNS. CDR3 bases: TGTGCCAGCAGCGACACAGAAGAGAACACCGGGGAGCTGTTTTTT. It translates to CASSDTEENTGELFF.

This clonotype was recorded many times. V is TRBV2 and J is TRBJ1-5; D is unresolved. CDR3 size: 16 residues. Trimming pared 6 bases from V and 0 bases from J, leaving 15 bases between. Germline V CDR1 and CDR2: SNHLY, FYNNEI. This CDR3 is CASRQAESSSNQPQHF. The CDR3 bases are TGTGCCAGCAGGCAAGCAGAGAGTTCTAGCAATCAGCCCCAGCATTTT.

This clonotype showed up many times. The chain recombines TRBV6-1 with TRBJ2-5; possible D gene TRBD1, 5 bases. Germline V gene data show CDR1 as MNHNS and CDR2 as SASEGT. The V end was cut by 6 bases, the J end by 3 bases, with 17 bases between. CDR3 size: 15 residues. CDR3: CASSPTWGGKETQYF. CDR3 DNA: TGTGCCAGCAGCCCTACGTGGGGCGGAAAAGAGACCCAGTACTTC.

This clonotype was observed at least ten times. This rearrangement joins TRBV27 to TRBJ2-3, with 9 bases identical to TRBD2. The CDR3 loop spans 17 amino acids. V trimming: 6 bases; J trimming: 4 bases; junction bases outside the gene matches: 14. The germline V gene has CDR1 MNHEY and CDR2 SMNVEV (reference sequence). The CDR3 DNA reads as TGTGCCAGCAGCCTTCAGCGAGCGGGAGGAAGAGCAGATACGCAGTATTTT. Encoded protein: CASSLQRAGGRADTQYF.

Worth noting for this clonotype: Since the CDR3 does not end with the conserved phenylalanine or tryptophan, this likely comes from a read error. The DNA is left out, because the CDR3 cannot be placed on it with certainty; the CDR3 is given as TCRdb lists it. The chain employs TRBV5-1 and TRBJ2-7; the DNA was not used to check the table's D call, TRBD1. The CDR3 extends over 8 residues, inclusive of both ends. Germline CDR1 SGHRS, CDR2 YFSETQ. CDR3 protein: CASSLTGT.

Ten or more counts support this clonotype. The V and J genes are TRBV24-1 and TRBJ2-2; tentatively, D is TRBD1 (5 bases). The CDR3 contains 12 residues. The germline V gene encodes CDR1 KGHDR and CDR2 SFDVKD. With 9 bases removed from V and 4 bases from J, the gap between germline ends came to 8 bases. The CDR3 loop is CATQGTTGELFF. The DNA for the CDR3 is TGTGCCACCCAGGGAACCACCGGGGAGCTGTTTTTT.

Notes on this clonotype: Possible read error: a much larger clone is one base away. V is TRBV30 and J is TRBJ2-1; TRBD2 matches 10 bases. CDR1 and CDR2 from the germline V gene are GTSNPN and SVGIG (reference sequence). There are 11 residues in the CDR3. Trimming took 0 bases from V and 15 from J; bases not matched to a gene: 2. CDR3 sequence reads: CAWSVASGRFF. The DNA for the CDR3 is TGTGCCTGGAGTGTTGCTAGCGGGAGGTTCTTC. The full variable domain, rest sourced from reference TRBV30 and TRBJ2-1, is SQTIHQWPATLVQPVGSPLSLECTVEGTSNPNLYWYRQAAGRGLQLLFYSVGIGQISSEVPQNLSASRPQDRQFILSSKKLLLSDSGFYLCAWSVASGRFFGPGTRLTVL.

As to this clonotype: No DNA is shown, since the ends of the CDR3 on it are uncertain; the CDR3 is the one TCRdb lists. This chain links TRBV7-8 with TRBJ2-7; the D call TRBD2 from the table was never checked on the DNA. The CDR3 adds up to 20 amino acids, both ends counted. In germline, CDR1 is SGHVS, CDR2 FQNEAQ. This chain's CDR3 is CASSFYICSALGRVLGEQYF.

This clonotype came up many times. This chain links TRBV4-3 with TRBJ2-3, with 8 bases that match TRBD1. V shed 0 bases, J shed 3 bases, and the junction held 8 bases outside the gene matches. This CDR3 is 17 amino acids long. Germline V gives CDR1 LGHNA, CDR2 YSLEER. CDR3 residues: CASSQDSGRGLTDTQYF. CDR3 coding DNA: TGCGCCAGCAGCCAAGATAGCGGCAGGGGGCTTACAGATACGCAGTATTTT.

V and J are TRBV28 and TRBJ2-3; the match to TRBD1 covers 8 bases. The germline V gene has CDR1 MDHEN and CDR2 SYDVKM. The ends lost 8 bases at V and 5 bases at J; junction bases unmatched: 12. CDR3 length: 15 residues. Here the CDR3 reads CASLPGQGWGDTQYF. CDR3 sequence (DNA): TGTGCCAGCCTCCCCGGACAGGGTTGGGGAGATACGCAGTATTTT.

This sequence joins TRBV29-1 and TRBJ2-7; possibly TRBD1 for D (6 bases). The CDR3 has 12 amino acids. The germline gives CDR1 SQVTM, CDR2 ANQGSEA. Trimming pared 5 bases from V and 4 bases from J, leaving 12 bases between. CDR3 sequence (DNA): TGCAGCGTTTTAAAGGGGGAATACGAGCAGTACTTC. It translates to CSVLKGEYEQYF.

The table lists this clonotype with many counts. The chain carries TRBV20-1 and TRBJ2-5; 15 bases match TRBD2. Per germline, CDR1 DFQATT and CDR2 SNEGSKA (reference sequence). The ends lost 6 bases at V and 5 bases at J; junction bases unmatched: 7. This CDR3 comprises 15 residues. Here the CDR3 reads CSAEGLAGGFETQYF. The CDR3 nucleotides are TGCAGTGCCGAGGGACTAGCGGGAGGTTTCGAGACCCAGTACTTC.

As concerns this clonotype: A read error may account for a junction end that differs from germline. The V and J genes are TRBV12-3 or TRBV12-4 and TRBJ2-5; D not certain. CDR3 size: 13 residues. Here the CDR3 reads CASSFGPEETQYF. The CDR3 nucleotides read TGTGCTAGCAGTTTTGGGCCTGAAGAGACCCAGTACTTC.

The table lists this clonotype with a count of one. This CDR3 reads CASSQGGTSGRAGWELFF. The CDR3 nucleotides read TGTGCCAGCAGCCAAGGCGGGACTAGCGGGAGGGCCGGTTGGGAGCTGTTTTTT. The chain carries TRBV7-3 and TRBJ2-2, with TRBD2 matching 16 bases. Unmatched junction bases numbered 12, after V lost 5 bases and J lost 9 bases. CDR1 SGHTA and CDR2 FQGTGA come from the germline V gene. This CDR3 spans 18 amino acids.

This clonotype was seen at least ten times. The V and J genes are TRBV28 and TRBJ2-7, with D perhaps matching TRBD2 (5 bases). Germline loops: CDR1 MDHEN, CDR2 SYDVKM. Trimming pared 6 bases from V and 3 bases from J, leaving 15 bases between. The CDR3 has 14 residues. CDR3 residues: CASRASGYYYEQYF. CDR3 DNA: TGTGCCAGCAGAGCCTCGGGGTACTACTACGAGCAGTACTTC.

The chain has TRBV5-1 and TRBJ1-1; D ambiguous. The germline V gene encodes CDR1 SGHRS and CDR2 YFSETQ. The CDR3 extends over 15 amino acids. With 1 base removed from V and 2 bases from J, the gap between germline ends came to 12 bases. The CDR3 sequence is CASSLWPGFNTEAFF. The CDR3 region has the DNA TGCGCCAGCAGCTTGTGGCCAGGTTTTAACACTGAAGCTTTCTTT.

This clonotype was observed at least ten times. The CDR3 sequence is CAIVGGQGEAFF. The CDR3 DNA follows: TGTGCCATCGTTGGGGGACAGGGTGAAGCTTTCTTT. V gene TRBV10-3 combines with J gene TRBJ1-1, with 9 bases identical to TRBD1. Trimming cost V 8 bases and J 7 bases; bases outside gene matches: 5. The CDR3 consists of 12 residues. Germline V gene data show CDR1 as ENHRY and CDR2 as SYGVKD.